These 16 T cell receptor beta chains share one sample of origin, sequenced in a study of blood T cells in healthy people across ages. Next came a second PCR, run for roughly 7 to 12 cycles, which used a sample-barcoded 5' primer along with a J-beta primer mix. TCRdb called the 5' RACE reads again in MiXCR, with one record for every CDR3 protein. The profile shows about 750,000 distinct CDR3 sequences, roughly 50% of them singletons. Sequences were obtained from blood. Receptors were obtained from an elderly man in good health.

The table lists this clonotype with a count of one. This sequence joins TRBV2 and TRBJ2-1, with a tentative D call TRBD2 (6 bases). V shed 7 bases and J shed 2 bases, with 12 bases lying between them. This CDR3 contains 14 residues. Germline assignment: CDR1 SNHLY and CDR2 FYNNEI. The CDR3 sequence: CASNAGLAYNEQFF. The CDR3 coding sequence is TGTGCCAGCAATGCGGGACTGGCCTACAATGAGCAGTTCTTC. The entire variable domain, with the rest obtained from reference TRBV2 and TRBJ2-1, is as follows: EPEVTQTPSHQVTQMGQEVILRCVPISNHLYFYWYRQILGQKVEFLVSFYNNEISEKSEIFDDQFSVERPDGSNFTLKIRSTKLEDSAMYFCASNAGLAYNEQFFGPGTRLTVL.

The gene calls are TRBV29-1 and TRBJ2-3, with 10 positions matching TRBD2. CDR1 is SQVTM and CDR2 is ANQGSEA in the germline V gene. The CDR3 covers 14 residues. V was pared by 7 bases and J by 1 base, with 5 bases of the junction left unmatched. CDR3 loop: CSGTSGGGTDTQYF. The CDR3 region has the DNA TGCAGCGGGACTAGCGGCGGTGGCACAGATACGCAGTATTTT.

This chain uses TRBV12-3 or TRBV12-4 with TRBJ2-3; the D call may be TRBD1 or TRBD2 (5 bases each). This CDR3 is built from 15 residues. V lost 1 base and J 6 bases, leaving 14 bases between the germline ends. This CDR3 is CASSLGQTDFDTQYF. Written as DNA, the CDR3 is TGTGCCAGCAGTTTAGGACAGACGGACTTTGATACGCAGTATTTT.

In this sample, this clonotype turned up a few times. J is TRBJ2-1 and V is TRBV5-1, with 11 bases matching TRBD2. The CDR3 is 16 residues long. CDR1 is SGHRS, CDR2 YFSETQ, per germline. The J segment lost 6 bases and the V segment lost 2 bases, leaving 7 bases of the junction unmatched. The CDR3 nucleotides are TGCGCCAGCAGCTTTAGAACCGGGACTAGCGGCAATGAGCAGTTCTTC. This translates into CASSFRTGTSGNEQFF.

This clonotype was observed a few times. The chain employs TRBV28 and TRBJ1-5; D remains unclear. The CDR3 length is 14 residues. V was pared by 3 bases and J by 2 bases, with 8 bases between. Germline CDR1 MDHEN, CDR2 SYDVKM. CDR3 loop: CASSLAWGNQPQHF. The CDR3 nucleotides are TGTGCCAGCAGTTTGGCTTGGGGCAATCAGCCCCAGCATTTT.

This chain joins TRBV18 and TRBJ2-4; D perhaps matches TRBD1 (5 bases). The J call is doubtful: the DNA matches TRBJ2-7 better. The CDR3 has 16 residues. CDR1 is KGHSH and CDR2 is LQKENI in the germline V gene. The CDR3 protein is CASSPFRVAGMNEQYF. Here the CDR3 DNA reads TGTGCCAGCTCACCGTTCCGGGTGGCAGGGATGAACGAGCAGTACTTC.

This clonotype was seen a few times. The V gene is TRBV10-3, the J gene TRBJ1-1; D is ambiguous. Germline assignment: CDR1 ENHRY and CDR2 SYGVKD. This CDR3 has 13 amino acids. Trimming cost V 5 bases and J 1 base, with 8 bases left between them. The CDR3 spells CAISTLGNTEAFF. The CDR3, as DNA: TGTGCCATCAGTACCCTTGGGAACACTGAAGCTTTCTTT.

This chain links TRBV28 with TRBJ2-7, with D tentatively TRBD2 (6 bases). The germline CDR1 and CDR2 sequences are MDHEN and SYDVKM. This CDR3 is 13 amino acids long. Trimming pared 6 bases from V and 2 bases from J, leaving 11 bases between. The CDR3 region is CASRRGFPYEQYF. CDR3 in DNA: TGTGCCAGCAGGCGGGGTTTTCCCTACGAGCAGTACTTC.

V usage is TRBV20-1 and J usage is TRBJ1-1; D not certain. In germline, CDR1 is DFQATT, CDR2 SNEGSKA (reference sequence). The CDR3 sequence is 15 residues long. The V end lost 6 bases, the J end lost 6 bases, and 23 bases lay between the germline ends. CDR3: CSAGRGGSLMAEAFF. DNA for the CDR3: TGCAGTGCAGGGAGAGGTGGCAGCCTAATGGCTGAAGCTTTCTTT.

The chain is built from TRBV27 and TRBJ2-7; TRBD2 is a possible D gene (5 bases). The CDR3 extends over 13 amino acids. CDR1 and CDR2 (germline): MNHEY, SMNVEV (reference sequence). Deletions cut 6 bases from V and 7 bases from J, with 16 bases between. CDR3 sequence (DNA): TGTGCCAGCAGAATCCGAGCTACGGGGGAGCAGTACTTC. The encoded protein is CASRIRATGEQYF.

This CDR3 is CGSRQGSNTEAFF. The CDR3 DNA sequence: TGCGGAAGTCGGCAGGGGTCGAACACTGAAGCTTTCTTT. The chain has TRBV29-1 and TRBJ1-1; D possibly corresponds to TRBD1 (6 bases). The CDR3 consists of 13 residues. Germline assignment: CDR1 SQVTM and CDR2 ANQGSEA.

The rearrangement uses TRBV5-5 and TRBJ2-1; D tentatively fits TRBD1 or TRBD2 (6 bases each). V lost 3 bases, J lost 5 bases, and 27 bases lay in between. The CDR3 contains 19 residues. Germline CDR1 reads SGHKS; CDR2 reads YYEKEE (reference sequence). CDR3 nucleotide sequence: TGTGCCAGCAGCTGGAGTGGGGGGCCCTCCGGGGCTAGAGACAATGAGCAGTTCTTC. Protein: CASSWSGGPSGARDNEQFF.

The genes are TRBV10-3 and TRBJ1-3; tentatively, D is TRBD1 (5 bases). The germline V and J ends were trimmed by 3 bases and 0 bases, with 12 bases remaining between them. The length of the CDR3 is 16 residues. Per germline, CDR1 ENHRY and CDR2 SYGVKD. The CDR3 region is CAISDTRTTSGNTIYF. CDR3 coding DNA: TGTGCCATCAGTGATACGCGGACAACCTCTGGAAACACCATATATTTT.

This clonotype was seen a handful of times. The chain employs TRBV7-9 and TRBJ1-4; 9 nucleotides agree with TRBD1. CDR1 is SEHNR, CDR2 FQNEAQ, per germline (reference sequence). CDR3 size: 15 residues. With V trimmed by 5 bases and J by 5 bases, 6 bases remained unmatched. The CDR3 DNA sequence: TGTGCCAGCAGCCTACCTGGACAGGGGAATGAAAAACTGTTTTTT. Its translation is CASSLPGQGNEKLFF.

The V and J genes are TRBV20-1 and TRBJ2-7, with TRBD2 identical over 7 bases. The J call may not be correct, given that the DNA end is closer to TRBJ2-5. This CDR3 has 15 residues. CDR1 DFQATT and CDR2 SNEGSKA come from the germline V gene (reference sequence). CDR3 sequence: CSAGLGGSTFETQYF. In nucleotides, the CDR3 is TGCAGTGCTGGATTGGGCGGGAGTACTTTCGAGACCCAGTACTTC.

The genes are TRBV24-1 and TRBJ2-3; D may be TRBD1 or TRBD2 (5 bases each). V was trimmed by 0 bases and J by 11 bases, leaving 11 bases between them. Germline CDR1 and CDR2: KGHDR and SFDVKD. CDR3 size: 13 residues. The CDR3 region is CATSDLGDVKQYF. For the CDR3, the DNA is TGTGCCACCAGTGATTTGGGGGACGTCAAGCAGTATTTT.